This T cell receptor beta chain comes out of a study of early T cells in non-severe SARS-CoV-2 infection. Study-wide background: Chains stayed unpaired after sequencing of bulk RNA from unsorted whole blood.

In the library, individual cDNA molecules carried attached unique molecular identifiers. TCRdb processed the 5' RACE reads anew with MiXCR; each CDR3 protein has one entry. Of more than 90,000 distinct CDR3 sequences in the sample, under 15% were seen once. Remarks on this clonotype: The antigen remains unidentified.

General study findings and limits: Missing private and CD4 specificities, VDJdb matching favored anti-spike CD8 responses.

This CDR3 is built from 15 residues. Trimming took 4 bases from V and 6 from J, leaving 17 bases between them. Germline V gives CDR1 LNHNV, CDR2 YYDKDF (reference sequence). The V call is TRBV15, the J call TRBJ2-3, with D possibly TRBD2 on 6 matching bases. Sequenced: whole blood. This clonotype originated in an adult who was a healthcare worker with PCR-confirmed SARS-CoV-2 infection or an uninfected control (not recorded which). CDR3 DNA: TGTGCCACCAGCACTGGACTACCCCAGGAGGATACGCAGTATTTT. Its translation: CATSTGLPQEDTQYF.